The entry below gives a single TCR beta chain sequence along with its context. Its antigen is unidentified. The source of the sample is a study of blood T cells in healthy people across ages. Background on the study: Capture via template switching afforded approximately one barcoded beta molecule per two T cells. Notes on the study in general: A roughly linear age-dependent decrease characterized TCR beta diversity per million T cells.

Trimming took off 1 base at V and 4 bases at J, with 7 bases between the two ends. Germline CDR1 and CDR2: SGHAT and FQNNGV. The CDR3 extends over 13 amino acids. Alongside a J-beta primer mix, a sample-barcoded 5' primer served in a second PCR lasting about 7 to 11 cycles. MiXCR, applied by TCRdb to the 5' RACE reads, yields one record per CDR3 protein. The sample holds 750,000 to 850,000 distinct CDR3 sequences, about 25% seen once. This sample was shared with a second study, whose subject was T cells of mothers and their children. As that study records: The second PCR's M1S primer added sample barcodes and 2-4 random nucleotides. Each mother yielded more than 10 million TCR beta CDR3 reads. Each child yielded some 3 million reads.

The sample comprised blood. The TCR comes from a boy younger than 18 in good health. The chain employs TRBV11-2 and TRBJ1-1, with D hard to call. DNA for the CDR3: TGTGCCAGCAGCTTAGGTTCGGCCACTGAAGCTTTCTTT. Protein product: CASSLGSATEAFF.